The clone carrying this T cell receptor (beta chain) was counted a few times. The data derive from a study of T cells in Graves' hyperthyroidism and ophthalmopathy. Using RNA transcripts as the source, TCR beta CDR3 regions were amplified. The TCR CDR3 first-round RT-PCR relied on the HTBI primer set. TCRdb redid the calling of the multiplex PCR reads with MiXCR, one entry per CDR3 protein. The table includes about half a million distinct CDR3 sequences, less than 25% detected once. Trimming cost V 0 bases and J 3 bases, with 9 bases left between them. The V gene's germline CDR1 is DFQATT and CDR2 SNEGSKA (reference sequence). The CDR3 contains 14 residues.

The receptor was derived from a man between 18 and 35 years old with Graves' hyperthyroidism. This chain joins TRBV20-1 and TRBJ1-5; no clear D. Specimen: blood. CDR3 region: CSARDRLFNQPQHF. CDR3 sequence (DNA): TGCAGTGCTAGAGACCGACTCTTCAATCAGCCCCAGCATTTT.